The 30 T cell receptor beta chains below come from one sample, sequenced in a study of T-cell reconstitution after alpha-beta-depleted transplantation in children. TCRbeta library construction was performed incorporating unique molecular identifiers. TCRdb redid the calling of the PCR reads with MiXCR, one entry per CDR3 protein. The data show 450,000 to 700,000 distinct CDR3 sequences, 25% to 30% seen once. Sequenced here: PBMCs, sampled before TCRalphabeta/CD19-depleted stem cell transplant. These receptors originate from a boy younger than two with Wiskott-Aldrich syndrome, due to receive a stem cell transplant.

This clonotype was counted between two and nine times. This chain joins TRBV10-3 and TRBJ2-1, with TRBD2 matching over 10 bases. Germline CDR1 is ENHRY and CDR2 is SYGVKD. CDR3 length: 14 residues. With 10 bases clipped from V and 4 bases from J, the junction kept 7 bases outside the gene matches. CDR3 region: CATSTSGYYNEQFF. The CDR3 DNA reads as TGTGCCACTTCGACTAGCGGGTATTACAATGAGCAGTTCTTC.

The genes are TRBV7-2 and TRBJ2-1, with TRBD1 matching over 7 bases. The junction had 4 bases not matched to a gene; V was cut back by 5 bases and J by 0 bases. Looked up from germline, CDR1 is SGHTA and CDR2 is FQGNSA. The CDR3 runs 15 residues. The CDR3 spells CASSTRDSSYNEQFF. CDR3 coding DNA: TGTGCCAGCAGCACCCGGGACAGCTCCTACAATGAGCAGTTCTTC.

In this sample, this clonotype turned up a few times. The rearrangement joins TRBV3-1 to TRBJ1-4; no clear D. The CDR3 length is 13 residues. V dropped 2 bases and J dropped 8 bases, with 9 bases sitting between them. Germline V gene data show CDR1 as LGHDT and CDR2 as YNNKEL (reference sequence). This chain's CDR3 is CASSQLSHEKLFF. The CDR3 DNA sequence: TGTGCCAGCAGCCAATTAAGCCACGAAAAACTGTTTTTT.

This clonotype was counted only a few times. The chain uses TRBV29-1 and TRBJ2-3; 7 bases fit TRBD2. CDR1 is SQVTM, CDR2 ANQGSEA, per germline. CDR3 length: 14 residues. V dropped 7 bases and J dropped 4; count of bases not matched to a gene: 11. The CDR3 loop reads CSAQHSGLADTQYF. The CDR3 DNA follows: TGCAGCGCCCAACATAGCGGGTTGGCAGATACGCAGTATTTT.

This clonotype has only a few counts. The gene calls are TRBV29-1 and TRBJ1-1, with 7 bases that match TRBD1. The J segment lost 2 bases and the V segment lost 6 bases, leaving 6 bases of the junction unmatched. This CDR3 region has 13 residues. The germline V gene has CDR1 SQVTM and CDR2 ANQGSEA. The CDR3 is CSVTTGANTEAFF. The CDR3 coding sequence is TGCAGCGTAACTACAGGGGCAAACACTGAAGCTTTCTTT.

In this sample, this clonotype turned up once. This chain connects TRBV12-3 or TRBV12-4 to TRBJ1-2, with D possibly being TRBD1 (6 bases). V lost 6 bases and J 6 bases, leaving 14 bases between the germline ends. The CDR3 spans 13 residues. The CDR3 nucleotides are TGTGCCAGCAGCCCCTTCCCAGGGGATGGCTACACCTTC. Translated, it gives CASSPFPGDGYTF.

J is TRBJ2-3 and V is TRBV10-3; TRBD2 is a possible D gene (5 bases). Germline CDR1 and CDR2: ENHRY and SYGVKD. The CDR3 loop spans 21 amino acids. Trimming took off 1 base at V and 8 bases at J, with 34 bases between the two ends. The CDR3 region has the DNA TGTGCCATCAGTGAGTTTCACTCCATAGTGGCATCGGCAGCGAGAGGGCGTACGCAGTATTTT. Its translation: CAISEFHSIVASAARGRTQYF.

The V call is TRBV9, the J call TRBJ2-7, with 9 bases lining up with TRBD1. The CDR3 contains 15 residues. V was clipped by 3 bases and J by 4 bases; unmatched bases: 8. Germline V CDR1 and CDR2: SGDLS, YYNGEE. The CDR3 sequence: CASSAGTGYSYEQYF. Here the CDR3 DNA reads TGTGCCAGCAGCGCTGGGACAGGGTATTCGTACGAGCAGTACTTC. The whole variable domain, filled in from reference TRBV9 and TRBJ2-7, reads DSGVTQTPKHLITATGQRVTLRCSPRSGDLSVYWYQQSLDQGLQFLIQYYNGEERAKGNILERFSAQQFPDLHSELNLSSLELGDSALYFCASSAGTGYSYEQYFGPGTRLTVT.

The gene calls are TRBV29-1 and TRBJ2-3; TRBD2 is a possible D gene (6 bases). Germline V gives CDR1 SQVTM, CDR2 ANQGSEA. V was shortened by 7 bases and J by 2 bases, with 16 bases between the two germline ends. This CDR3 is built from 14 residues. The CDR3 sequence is CSAPGVGFTDTQYF. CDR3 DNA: TGCAGCGCCCCGGGGGTCGGGTTCACAGATACGCAGTATTTT.

In nucleotides, the CDR3 is TGCAGTGCTACGGGACCACTGTACAATGAGCAGTTCTTC. Protein product: CSATGPLYNEQFF. The V and J genes are TRBV20-1 and TRBJ2-1; D may correspond to TRBD1 or TRBD2 (5 bases each). Per germline, CDR1 DFQATT and CDR2 SNEGSKA (reference sequence). The germline V and J ends were trimmed by 4 bases and 4 bases, with 11 bases remaining between them. CDR3 length: 13 residues.

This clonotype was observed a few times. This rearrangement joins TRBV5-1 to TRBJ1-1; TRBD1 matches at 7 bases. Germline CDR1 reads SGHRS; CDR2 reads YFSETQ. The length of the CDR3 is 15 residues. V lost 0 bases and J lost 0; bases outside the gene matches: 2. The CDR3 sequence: CASSLVDRLNTEAFF. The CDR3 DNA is TGCGCCAGCAGCTTGGTGGACAGGTTGAACACTGAAGCTTTCTTT.

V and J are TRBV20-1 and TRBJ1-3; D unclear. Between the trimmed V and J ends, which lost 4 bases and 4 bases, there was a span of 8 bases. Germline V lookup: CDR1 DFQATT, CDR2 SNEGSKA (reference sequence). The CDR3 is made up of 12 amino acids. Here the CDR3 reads CSAKGSGNTIYF. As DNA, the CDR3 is TGCAGTGCTAAAGGGTCCGGAAACACCATATATTTT.

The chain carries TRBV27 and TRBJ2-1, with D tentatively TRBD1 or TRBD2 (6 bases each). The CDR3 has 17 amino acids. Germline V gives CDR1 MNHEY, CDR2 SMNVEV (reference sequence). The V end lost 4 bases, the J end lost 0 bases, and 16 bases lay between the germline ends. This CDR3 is CASSSLGGISSYNEQFF. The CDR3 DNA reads TGTGCCAGCAGTTCTCTAGGGGGGATTAGCTCCTACAATGAGCAGTTCTTC.

CDR3: CSVDPGLAFTDTQYF. CDR3 in DNA: TGCAGCGTCGACCCGGGACTAGCGTTTACAGATACGCAGTATTTT. The V gene is TRBV29-1, the J gene TRBJ2-3, with 10 bases lining up with TRBD2. The junction had 9 bases not matched to a gene; V was cut back by 6 bases and J by 3 bases. CDR1 is SQVTM, CDR2 ANQGSEA, per germline. The CDR3 contains 15 residues.

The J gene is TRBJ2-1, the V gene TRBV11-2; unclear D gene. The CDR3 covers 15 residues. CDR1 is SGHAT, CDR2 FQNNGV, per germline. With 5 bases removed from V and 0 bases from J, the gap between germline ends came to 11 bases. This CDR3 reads CASSRPVSSYNEQFF. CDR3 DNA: TGTGCCAGCAGCCGGCCCGTTAGCTCCTACAATGAGCAGTTCTTC.

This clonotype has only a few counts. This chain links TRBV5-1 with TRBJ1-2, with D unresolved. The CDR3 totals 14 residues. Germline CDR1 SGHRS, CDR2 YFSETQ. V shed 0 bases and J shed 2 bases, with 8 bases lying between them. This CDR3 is CASSLGTVNYGYTF. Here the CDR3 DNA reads TGCGCCAGCAGCTTGGGGACGGTAAACTATGGCTACACCTTC.

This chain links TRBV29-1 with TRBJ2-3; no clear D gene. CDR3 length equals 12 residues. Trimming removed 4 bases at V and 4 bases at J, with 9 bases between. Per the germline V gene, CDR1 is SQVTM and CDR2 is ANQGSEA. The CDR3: CSVARFADTQYF. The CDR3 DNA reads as TGCAGCGTTGCGAGGTTCGCAGATACGCAGTATTTT.

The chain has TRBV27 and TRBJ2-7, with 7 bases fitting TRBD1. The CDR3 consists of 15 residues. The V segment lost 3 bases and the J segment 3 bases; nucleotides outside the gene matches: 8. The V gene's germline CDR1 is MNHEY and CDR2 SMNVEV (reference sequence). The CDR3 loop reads CASSFHPGTDYEQYF. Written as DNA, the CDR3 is TGTGCCAGCAGTTTTCATCCCGGGACAGACTACGAGCAGTACTTC.

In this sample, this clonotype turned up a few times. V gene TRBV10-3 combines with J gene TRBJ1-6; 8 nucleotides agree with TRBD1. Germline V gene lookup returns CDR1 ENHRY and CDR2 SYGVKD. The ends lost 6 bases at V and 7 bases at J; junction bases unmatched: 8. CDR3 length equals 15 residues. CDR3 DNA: TGTGCCATCAGCGCTCAGGGGGCCAAAAATTCACCCCTCCACTTT. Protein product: CAISAQGAKNSPLHF.

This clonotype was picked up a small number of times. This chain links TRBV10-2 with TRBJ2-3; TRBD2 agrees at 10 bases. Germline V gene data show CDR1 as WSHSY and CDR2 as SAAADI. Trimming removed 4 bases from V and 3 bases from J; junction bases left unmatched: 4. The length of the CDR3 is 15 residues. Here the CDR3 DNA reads TGCGCCAGCAGTGTAGCGGGAGGTTGGACAGATACGCAGTATTTT. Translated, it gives CASSVAGGWTDTQYF.

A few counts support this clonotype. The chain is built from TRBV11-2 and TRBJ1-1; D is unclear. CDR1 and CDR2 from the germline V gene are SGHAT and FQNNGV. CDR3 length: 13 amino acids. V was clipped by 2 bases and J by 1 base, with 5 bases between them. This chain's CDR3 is CASSLSWNTEAFF. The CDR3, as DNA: TGTGCCAGCAGCTTAAGCTGGAACACTGAAGCTTTCTTT.

As DNA, the CDR3 is TGCGCCAGCAGCTTATTGGGGACAGGGAGTGAGCAGTACTTC. It is translated as CASSLLGTGSEQYF. This sequence joins TRBV5-1 and TRBJ2-7, with 9 bases identical to TRBD1. This CDR3 comprises 14 residues. V dropped 2 bases and J dropped 7; count of bases not matched to a gene: 7. Germline CDR1 SGHRS, CDR2 YFSETQ.

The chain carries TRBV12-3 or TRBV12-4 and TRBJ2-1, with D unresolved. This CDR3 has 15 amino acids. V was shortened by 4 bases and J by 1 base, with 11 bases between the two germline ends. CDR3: CASSYQKPSYNEQFF. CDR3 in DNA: TGTGCCAGCAGTTATCAAAAACCTTCCTACAATGAGCAGTTCTTC.

The chain's CDR3 is CASSQPGTGGQETQYF. For the CDR3, the DNA is TGCGCCAGCAGCCAACCCGGGACAGGGGGCCAAGAGACCCAGTACTTC. The chain couples TRBV4-1 to TRBJ2-5; TRBD1 aligns across 11 bases. Trimming removed 2 bases from V and 1 base from J; junction bases left unmatched: 3. The germline V gene encodes CDR1 MGHRA and CDR2 YSYEKL. CDR3 length: 16 amino acids.

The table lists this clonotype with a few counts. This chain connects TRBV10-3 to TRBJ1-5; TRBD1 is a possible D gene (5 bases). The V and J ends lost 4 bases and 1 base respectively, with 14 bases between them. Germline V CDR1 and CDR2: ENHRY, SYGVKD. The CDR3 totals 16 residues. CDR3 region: CAISAAEGLSNQPQHF. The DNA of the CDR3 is TGTGCCATCAGTGCCGCCGAGGGGTTGAGCAATCAGCCCCAGCATTTT.

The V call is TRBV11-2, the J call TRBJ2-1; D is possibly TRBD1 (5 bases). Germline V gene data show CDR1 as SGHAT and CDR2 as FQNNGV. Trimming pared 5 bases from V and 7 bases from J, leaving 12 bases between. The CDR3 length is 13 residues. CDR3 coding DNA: TGTGCCAGCAGCCCGAGCAGGGAAAATGAGCAGTTCTTC. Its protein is CASSPSRENEQFF.

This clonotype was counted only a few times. CDR3 nucleotides: TGTGCCAGCAGTGATTCAGGGGGCAAAGAGACCCAGTACTTC. Residues: CASSDSGGKETQYF. V and J are TRBV2 and TRBJ2-5; 8 bases line up with TRBD1. V lost 3 bases, J lost 3 bases, and 3 bases stayed unmatched. CDR1 SNHLY and CDR2 FYNNEI come from the germline V gene. This CDR3 has 14 amino acids.

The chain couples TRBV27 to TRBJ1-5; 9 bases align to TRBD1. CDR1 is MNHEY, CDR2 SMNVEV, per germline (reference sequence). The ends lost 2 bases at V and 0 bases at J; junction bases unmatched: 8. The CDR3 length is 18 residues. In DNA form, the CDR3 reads TGTGCCAGCAGTTTAGGAGGGACAGGGATATATAGCAATCAGCCCCAGCATTTT. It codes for CASSLGGTGIYSNQPQHF.

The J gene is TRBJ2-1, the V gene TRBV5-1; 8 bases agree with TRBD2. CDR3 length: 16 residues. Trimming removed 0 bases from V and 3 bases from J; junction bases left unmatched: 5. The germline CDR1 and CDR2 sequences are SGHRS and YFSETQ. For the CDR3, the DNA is TGCGCCAGCAGCTTGGTTTTTAGCGGGAACTACAATGAGCAGTTCTTC. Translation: CASSLVFSGNYNEQFF. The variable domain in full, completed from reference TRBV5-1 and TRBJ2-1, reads KAGVTQTPRYLIKTRGQQVTLSCSPISGHRSVSWYQQTPGQGLQFLFEYFSETQRNKGNFPGRFSGRQFSNSRSEMNVSTLELGDSALYLCASSLVFSGNYNEQFFGPGTRLTVL.

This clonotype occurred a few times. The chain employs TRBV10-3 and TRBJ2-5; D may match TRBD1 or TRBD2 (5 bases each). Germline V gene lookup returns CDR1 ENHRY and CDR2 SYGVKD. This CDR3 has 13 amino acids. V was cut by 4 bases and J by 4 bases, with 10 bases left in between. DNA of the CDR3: TGTGCCATCAGTGCCACTGGGACAGAGACCCAGTACTTC. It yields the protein CAISATGTETQYF.